One and the same sample provided the 3 T cell receptor beta chains below, sequenced in a study of T cells after yellow fever vaccination. TCRdb re-analysed the 5' RACE reads in MiXCR, keeping a single row per CDR3 protein. The data hold 100,000 to 150,000 distinct CDR3 sequences, with around 9.8% observed a single time. Sequencing used CD8+ T cells sorted from PBMCs, obtained on the day of the yellow fever booster vaccination. All receptors come from a man aged 18 to 29 who received the YFV17D yellow fever vaccine.

This clonotype was seen more than once but under ten times. V is TRBV12-3 or TRBV12-4 and J is TRBJ2-4; perhaps TRBD2 as D (5 bases). This CDR3 contains 15 residues. Trimming removed 3 bases from V and 1 base from J, with 10 bases in between. CDR3 coding DNA: TGTGCCAGCAGTTTCGTTGGCGGGGCCAAAAACATTCAGTACTTC. Translation gives CASSFVGGAKNIQYF.

This clonotype was detected a few times. The chain couples TRBV7-3 to TRBJ2-3; D ambiguous. Germline V lookup: CDR1 SGHTA, CDR2 FQGTGA. The ends were cut back, 1 base at V and 3 bases at J, with 8 bases in the middle. This CDR3 contains 14 residues. The CDR3 is CASSLSVGTDTQYF. CDR3 DNA: TGTGCCAGCAGCTTAAGTGTAGGGACAGATACGCAGTATTTT.

The rearrangement links TRBV27 to TRBJ2-7; D perhaps matches TRBD1 (6 bases). V was cut by 3 bases and J by 8 bases, with 14 bases left in between. There are 13 residues in the CDR3. Germline values: CDR1 MNHEY, CDR2 SMNVEV (reference sequence). The CDR3 sequence: CASSFGGHRKQYF. The CDR3, as DNA: TGTGCCAGCAGTTTTGGGGGCCACCGTAAGCAGTACTTC.